These T cell receptor beta chains were read from a single sample in a study of control samples from healthy donors and cancer patients. The protocol was immunoSEQ multiplex PCR, while the TCRdb copy is restricted to in-frame clones and leaves out a portion. Of approximately 160,000 clones listed, 75% to 95% are singletons. The sample consisted of blood. These receptors were obtained from a woman aged 40 to 50 in good health. Both conserved end residues are part of each CDR3. The order of the fields is V gene, D gene, CDR3 length, J gene, CDR3 protein, CDR3 DNA. A D gene is named only where the DNA matches it firmly.

v_gene: TRBV9; d_gene: NA; len: 15; j_gene: TRBJ1-1; CDR3aa: CASSVALTMNTEAFF; CDR3nt: TGTGCCAGCAGCGTAGCTCTGACCATGAACACTGAAGCTTTCTTT
v_gene: TRBV27; d_gene: NA; len: 13; j_gene: TRBJ1-2; CDR3aa: CASTPGGVYGYTF; CDR3nt: TGTGCCAGCACCCCCGGGGGGGTCTATGGCTACACCTTC
v_gene: TRBV6-1; d_gene: NA; len: 15; j_gene: TRBJ2-7; CDR3aa: CASSEEQGRAYEQYF; CDR3nt: TGTGCCAGCAGTGAAGAGCAGGGCAGGGCCTACGAGCAGTACTTC
v_gene: TRBV18; d_gene: TRBD1; len: 17; j_gene: TRBJ1-1; CDR3aa: CASSPPGQGGKNTEAFF; CDR3nt: TGTGCCAGCTCACCACCGGGACAGGGAGGCAAGAACACTGAAGCTTTCTTT
v_gene: TRBV13; d_gene: NA; len: 16; j_gene: TRBJ1-3; CDR3aa: CASTWPGGDSGNTIYF; CDR3nt: TGTGCCAGCACCTGGCCCGGGGGCGACTCTGGAAACACCATATATTTT
v_gene: TRBV7-8; d_gene: NA; len: 13; j_gene: TRBJ1-2; CDR3aa: CASSLETSYGYTF; CDR3nt: TGTGCCAGCAGCTTAGAAACTAGCTATGGCTACACCTTC
v_gene: TRBV7-9; d_gene: TRBD1; len: 16; j_gene: TRBJ2-3; CDR3aa: CASSHGQQGLSDTQYF; CDR3nt: TGTGCCAGCAGCCATGGGCAACAGGGGTTATCAGATACGCAGTATTTT
v_gene: TRBV15; d_gene: TRBD2; len: 13; j_gene: TRBJ2-1; CDR3aa: CAVGSPSGGQQFF; CDR3nt: TGTGCCGTCGGTTCCCCTAGCGGGGGCCAGCAGTTCTTC
v_gene: TRBV12-3/TRBV12-4; d_gene: NA; len: 11; j_gene: TRBJ1-1; CDR3aa: CASRQQDEAFF; CDR3nt: TGTGCCAGCAGACAACAGGATGAAGCTTTCTTT
v_gene: TRBV5-1; d_gene: NA; len: 15; j_gene: TRBJ1-1; CDR3aa: CASSWRSGENTEAFF; CDR3nt: TGCGCCAGCAGCTGGCGCTCCGGGGAAAACACTGAAGCTTTCTTT
v_gene: TRBV5-1; d_gene: TRBD2; len: 15; j_gene: TRBJ2-2; CDR3aa: CASSTGGMNTGELFF; CDR3nt: TGCGCCAGCAGCACGGGGGGTATGAACACCGGGGAGCTGTTTTTT